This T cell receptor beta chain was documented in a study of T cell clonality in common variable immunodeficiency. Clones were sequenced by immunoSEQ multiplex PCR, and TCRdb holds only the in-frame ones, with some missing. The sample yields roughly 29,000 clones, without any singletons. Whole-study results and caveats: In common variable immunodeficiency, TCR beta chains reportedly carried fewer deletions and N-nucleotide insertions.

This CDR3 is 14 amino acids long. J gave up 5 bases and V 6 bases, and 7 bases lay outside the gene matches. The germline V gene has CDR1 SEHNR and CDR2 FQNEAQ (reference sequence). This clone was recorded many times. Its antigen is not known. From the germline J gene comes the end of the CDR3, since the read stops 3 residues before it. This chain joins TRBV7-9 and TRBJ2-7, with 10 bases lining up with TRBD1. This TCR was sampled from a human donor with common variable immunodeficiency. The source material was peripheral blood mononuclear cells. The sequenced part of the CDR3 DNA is TGTGCCAGCAGTACCGGGACAGGGGTCCACGAG. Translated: CASSTGTGVHE. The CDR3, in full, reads CASSTGTGVHEQYF.